The 8 T cell receptor beta chains below were found in one sample sequenced in a study of shared clonotypes between healthy human individuals. The method was immunoSEQ multiplex PCR; TCRdb's version includes in-frame clones alone and lacks a portion of them. The table lists approximately 2,000,000 clones, around 95% of them singletons. The naive CD8 fraction comprised CD45RO-negative cells positively selected for CCR7 and excluded terminally differentiated effector memory CD45RA+ cells. Material: naive CD8+ T cells from PBMCs. The source of these receptors is a young man in good health. Some clones in this sample may be carry-over from other donors' samples.

The V and J genes are TRBV9 and TRBJ2-2, with D unresolved. CDR1 and CDR2 (germline): SGDLS, YYNGEE. V was trimmed by 0 bases and J by 0 bases, leaving 21 bases between them. This CDR3 comprises 20 residues. CDR3 bases: TGTGCCAGCAGCGTAGCCGCGCCACTGCTACCCCAGACGAACACCGGGGAGCTGTTTTTT. It translates to CASSVAAPLLPQTNTGELFF.

The gene calls are TRBV5-4 and TRBJ1-2; no reliable D call. Trimming took 4 bases from V and 0 from J, leaving 19 bases between them. This CDR3 is 17 amino acids long. Germline V gives CDR1 SGHNT, CDR2 YYREEE (reference sequence). The CDR3 protein is CASSPGLGTAPNYGYTF. In nucleotides, the CDR3 is TGTGCCAGCAGCCCGGGGTTGGGCACAGCCCCTAACTATGGCTACACCTTC. Full variable domain (remainder filled in from reference TRBV5-4 and TRBJ1-2): ETGVTQSPTHLIKTRGQQVTLRCSSQSGHNTVSWYQQALGQGPQFIFQYYREEENGRGNFPPRFSGLQFPNYSSELNVNALELDDSALYLCASSPGLGTAPNYGYTFGSGTRLTVV.

This sequence joins TRBV25-1 and TRBJ2-1; no definite D call. The germline V gene encodes CDR1 MGHDK and CDR2 SYGVNS. Trimming shortened V by 3 bases and J by 7 bases, and 10 bases separated the two germline ends. The CDR3 sequence is 13 residues long. As DNA, the CDR3 is TGTGCCAGCAGTGAGGGCCTTATTAATGAGCAGTTCTTC. Translated: CASSEGLINEQFF.

The chain links TRBV27 to TRBJ2-3; 9 bases are a match to TRBD2. From germline, CDR1 is MNHEY and CDR2 SMNVEV (reference sequence). The CDR3 totals 16 residues. Unmatched junction bases numbered 2, after V lost 0 bases and J lost 1 base. CDR3 DNA: TGTGCCAGCAGTTTATCCCCTAGCGGGGGCACAGATACGCAGTATTTT. It encodes CASSLSPSGGTDTQYF.

This sequence joins TRBV2 and TRBJ2-7; 7 nucleotides match TRBD1. CDR3 size: 15 residues. Per the germline V gene, CDR1 is SNHLY and CDR2 is FYNNEI. V was pared by 6 bases and J by 6 bases, with 14 bases of the junction left unmatched. CDR3 nucleotide sequence: TGTGCCAGCAGGACACCCGGGACAGAGAATCTCGAGCAGTACTTC. The encoded protein is CASRTPGTENLEQYF.

The J gene is TRBJ2-5, the V gene TRBV18, with D perhaps TRBD2 (6 bases). V lost 1 base and J lost 1, with 10 bases in between. Looked up from germline, CDR1 is KGHSH and CDR2 is LQKENI. There are 15 residues in the CDR3. CDR3 DNA sequence: TGTGCCAGCTCACCACGGGCGGGGAGCCAAGAGACCCAGTACTTC. This translates into CASSPRAGSQETQYF.

This clone was detected a few times. The rearrangement uses TRBV13 and TRBJ1-5; no definite D call. Germline-derived CDR1 and CDR2 are PRHDT and FYEKMQ (reference sequence). The ends were cut back, 8 bases at V and 3 bases at J, with 11 bases in the middle. This CDR3 has 13 residues. The CDR3 here is CASSEGYNQPQHF. CDR3 in DNA: TGTGCCAGCTCCGAAGGATACAATCAGCCCCAGCATTTT.

Here the CDR3 reads CSVERQVKDTEAFF. The CDR3 DNA reads TGCAGCGTTGAACGACAGGTAAAAGACACTGAAGCTTTCTTT. This rearrangement joins TRBV29-1 to TRBJ1-1; a weak D match, TRBD1 (6 bases). V lost 2 bases, J lost 3 bases, and 13 bases lay in between. The CDR3 contains 14 residues. The germline V gene has CDR1 SQVTM and CDR2 ANQGSEA.